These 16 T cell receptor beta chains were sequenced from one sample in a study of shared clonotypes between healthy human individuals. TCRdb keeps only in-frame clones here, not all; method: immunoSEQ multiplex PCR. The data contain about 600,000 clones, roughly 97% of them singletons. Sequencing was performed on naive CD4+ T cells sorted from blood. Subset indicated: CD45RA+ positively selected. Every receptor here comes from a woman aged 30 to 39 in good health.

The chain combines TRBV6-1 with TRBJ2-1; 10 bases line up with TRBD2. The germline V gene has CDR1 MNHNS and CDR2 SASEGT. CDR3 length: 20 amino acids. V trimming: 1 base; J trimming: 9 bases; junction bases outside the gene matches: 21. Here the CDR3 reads CASSEVFSFRASGSWGEQFF. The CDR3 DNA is TGTGCCAGCAGTGAAGTTTTCTCTTTTCGGGCTAGCGGGAGCTGGGGTGAGCAGTTCTTC.

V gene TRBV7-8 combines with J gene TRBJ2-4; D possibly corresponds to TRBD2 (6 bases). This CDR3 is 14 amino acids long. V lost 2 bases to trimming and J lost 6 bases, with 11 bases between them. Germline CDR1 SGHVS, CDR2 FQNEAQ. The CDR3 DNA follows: TGTGCCAGCAGCTTACCTCTGGGGGGAAACATTCAGTACTTC. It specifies CASSLPLGGNIQYF.

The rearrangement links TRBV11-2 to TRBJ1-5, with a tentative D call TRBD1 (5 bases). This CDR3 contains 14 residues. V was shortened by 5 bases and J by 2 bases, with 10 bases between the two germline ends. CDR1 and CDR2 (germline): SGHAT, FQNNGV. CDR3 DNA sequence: TGTGCCAGCAGCAGGGGTGTGGGCAATCAGCCCCAGCATTTT. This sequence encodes CASSRGVGNQPQHF. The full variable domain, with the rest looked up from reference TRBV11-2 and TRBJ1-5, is EAGVAQSPRYKIIEKRQSVAFWCNPISGHATLYWYQQILGQGPKLLIQFQNNGVVDDSQLPKDRFSAERLKGVDSTLKIQPAKLEDSAVYLCASSRGVGNQPQHFGDGTRLSIL.

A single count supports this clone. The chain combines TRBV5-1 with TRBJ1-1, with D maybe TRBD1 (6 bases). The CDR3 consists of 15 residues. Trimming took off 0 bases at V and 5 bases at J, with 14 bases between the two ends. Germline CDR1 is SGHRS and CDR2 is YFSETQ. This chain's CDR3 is CASSLGQGRVTEAFF. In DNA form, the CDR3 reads TGCGCCAGCAGCTTGGGGCAGGGGCGGGTTACTGAAGCTTTCTTT.

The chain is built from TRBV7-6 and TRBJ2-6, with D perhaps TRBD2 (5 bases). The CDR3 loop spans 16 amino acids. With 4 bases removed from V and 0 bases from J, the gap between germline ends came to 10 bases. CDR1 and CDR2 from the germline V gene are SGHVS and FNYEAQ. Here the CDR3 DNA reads TGTGCCAGCAGCTCCATACGGGGCTCTGGGGCCAACGTCCTGACTTTC. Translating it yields CASSSIRGSGANVLTF. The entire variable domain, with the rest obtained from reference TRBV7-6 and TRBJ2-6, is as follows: GAGVSQSPRYKVTKRGQDVALRCDPISGHVSLYWYRQALGQGPEFLTYFNYEAQQDKSGLPNDRFSAERPEGSISTLTIQRTEQRDSAMYRCASSSIRGSGANVLTFGAGSRLTVL.

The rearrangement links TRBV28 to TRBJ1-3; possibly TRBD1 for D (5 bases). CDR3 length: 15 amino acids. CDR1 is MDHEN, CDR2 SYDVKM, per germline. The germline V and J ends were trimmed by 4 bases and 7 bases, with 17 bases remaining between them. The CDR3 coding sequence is TGTGCCAGCAGTTCCTCCGGGACCATGACTAACACCATATATTTT. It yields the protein CASSSSGTMTNTIYF.

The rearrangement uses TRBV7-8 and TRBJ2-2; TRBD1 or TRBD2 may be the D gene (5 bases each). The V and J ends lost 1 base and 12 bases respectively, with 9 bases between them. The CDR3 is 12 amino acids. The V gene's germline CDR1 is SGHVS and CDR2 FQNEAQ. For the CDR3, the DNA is TGTGCCAGCAGCTTAGGGTGGGGGAAGCTGTTTTTT. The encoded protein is CASSLGWGKLFF.

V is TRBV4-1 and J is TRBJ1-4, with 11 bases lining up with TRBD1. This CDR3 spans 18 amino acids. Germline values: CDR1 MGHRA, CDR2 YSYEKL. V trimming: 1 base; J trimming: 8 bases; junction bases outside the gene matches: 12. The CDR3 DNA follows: TGCGCCAGCAGCCAAGTTCCACTCCGGGACAGGGGGAGCGAAAAACTGTTTTTT. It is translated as CASSQVPLRDRGSEKLFF.

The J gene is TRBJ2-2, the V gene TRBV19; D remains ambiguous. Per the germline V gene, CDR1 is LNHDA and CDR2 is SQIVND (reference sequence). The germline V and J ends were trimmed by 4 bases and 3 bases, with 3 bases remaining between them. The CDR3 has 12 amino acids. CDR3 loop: CASSSYTGELFF. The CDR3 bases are TGTGCCAGTAGTAGCTACACCGGGGAGCTGTTTTTT.

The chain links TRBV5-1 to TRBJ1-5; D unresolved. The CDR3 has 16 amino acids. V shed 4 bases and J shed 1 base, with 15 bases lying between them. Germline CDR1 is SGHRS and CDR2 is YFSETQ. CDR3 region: CASSQDGDWSNQPQHF. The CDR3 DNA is TGCGCCAGCAGCCAGGACGGAGATTGGAGCAATCAGCCCCAGCATTTT.

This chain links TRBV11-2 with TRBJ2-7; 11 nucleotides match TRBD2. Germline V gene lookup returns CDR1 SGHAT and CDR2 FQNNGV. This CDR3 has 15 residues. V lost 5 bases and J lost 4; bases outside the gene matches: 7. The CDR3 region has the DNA TGTGCCAGCAGCGCTACTAGCGGGAGTCTGTACGAGCAGTACTTC. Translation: CASSATSGSLYEQYF.

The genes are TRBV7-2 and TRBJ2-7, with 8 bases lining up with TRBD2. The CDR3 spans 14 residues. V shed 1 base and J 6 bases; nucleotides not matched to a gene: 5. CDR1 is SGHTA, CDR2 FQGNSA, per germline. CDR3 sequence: CASSLVVSGTEQYF. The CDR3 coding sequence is TGTGCCAGCAGCTTAGTGGTTAGCGGGACCGAGCAGTACTTC.

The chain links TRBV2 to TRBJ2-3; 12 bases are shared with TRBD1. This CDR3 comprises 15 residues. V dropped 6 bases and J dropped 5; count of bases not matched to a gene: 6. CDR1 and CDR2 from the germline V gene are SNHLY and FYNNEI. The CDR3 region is CASRGGQGARDTQYF. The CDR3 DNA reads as TGTGCCAGCAGGGGGGGACAGGGGGCGAGAGATACGCAGTATTTT.

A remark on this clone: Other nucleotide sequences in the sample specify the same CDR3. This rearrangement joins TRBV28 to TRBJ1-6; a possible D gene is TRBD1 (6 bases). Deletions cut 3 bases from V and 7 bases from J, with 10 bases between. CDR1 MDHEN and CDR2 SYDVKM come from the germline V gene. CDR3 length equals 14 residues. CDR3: CASSLGQGNSPLHF. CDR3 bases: TGTGCCAGCAGTTTGGGGCAGGGGAATTCACCCCTCCACTTT.

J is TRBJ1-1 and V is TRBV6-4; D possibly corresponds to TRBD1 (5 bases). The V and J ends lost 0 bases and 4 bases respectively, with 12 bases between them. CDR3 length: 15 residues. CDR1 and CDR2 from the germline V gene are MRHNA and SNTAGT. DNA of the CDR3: TGTGCCAGCAGTGACTCTGTCCAGGGCATCACTGAAGCTTTCTTT. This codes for CASSDSVQGITEAFF.

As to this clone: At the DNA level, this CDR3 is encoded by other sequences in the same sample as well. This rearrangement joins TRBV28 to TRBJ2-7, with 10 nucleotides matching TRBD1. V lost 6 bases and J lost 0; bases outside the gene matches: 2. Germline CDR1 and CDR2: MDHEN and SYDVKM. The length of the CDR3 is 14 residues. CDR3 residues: CASRRTGGSYEQYF. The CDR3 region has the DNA TGTGCCAGCAGACGGACAGGGGGCTCCTACGAGCAGTACTTC. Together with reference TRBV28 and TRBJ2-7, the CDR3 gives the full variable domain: DVKVTQSSRYLVKRTGEKVFLECVQDMDHENMFWYRQDPGLGLRLIYFSYDVKMKEKGDIPEGYSVSREKKERFSLILESASTNQTSMYLCASRRTGGSYEQYFGPGTRLTVT.